Sequencing of this T cell receptor (beta chain) was carried out in a study of blood T cell repertoires in COVID-19. Whole-study context: Italy, Spain and the United States were the sources of the convalescent and acute COVID-19 samples. Nucleic acid was either cDNA or gDNA, and it came from T cells, B-cell-depleted T cells, or PBMCs.

J lost 7 bases, V lost 7 bases, and 7 bases had no gene match. Germline values: CDR1 LNHDA, CDR2 SQIVND (reference sequence). This CDR3 contains 14 residues. In the original workflow: For nucleated cells, counts were estimated from reference gene primer amplification. The data were produced by immunoSEQ multiplex PCR, yet TCRdb's version contains in-frame clones alone and is incomplete. V and J calls plus clone size are reproduced from that table; the DNA served to infer D and trimming. The table has tens of thousands of clones, roughly 84% seen once. This receptor was obtained from a man at least 80 years old with active or convalescent COVID-19. Sequenced material: peripheral blood. This sequence joins TRBV19 and TRBJ1-4; 9 bases agree with TRBD1. CDR3 amino acids: CASNLQGAGEKLFF. The CDR3 bases are TGTGCCAGTAACCTACAGGGGGCGGGTGAAAAACTGTTTTTT.